The 11 T cell receptor beta chains in this list originate from one sample, sequenced in a study of regulatory T cells in long-lasting Graves disease. The time point denotes: persistent/refractory GD, antithyroid drugs over 5 years with positive TRAb. PBMC RNA served as the TCR library source. Building of the TCR beta libraries involved iRepertoire HTBI primers and Arm-PCR of CDR3 regions. A single record per CDR3 protein comes from TCRdb applying MiXCR to the multiplex PCR reads. The data hold 300,000 to 500,000 distinct CDR3 sequences, with around 20% observed a single time. Sequencing used peripheral blood mononuclear cells (PBMCs), obtained when the disease was refractory, from a patient treated with antithyroid drugs. The source is a female donor with Graves disease.

At least ten counts were recorded for this clonotype. The gene calls are TRBV2 and TRBJ2-7; D is unresolved. CDR1 is SNHLY, CDR2 FYNNEI, per germline. Between the trimmed V and J ends, which lost 3 bases and 0 bases, there was a span of 12 bases. The CDR3 length is 15 residues. DNA for the CDR3: TGTGCCAGCAGTGATGTGGGATCCAGCTCCTACGAGCAGTACTTC. It translates to CASSDVGSSSYEQYF.

In the case of this clonotype: A read error may explain this, as a much larger clone is one base away. Likely a read error: the CDR3 ends without its conserved phenylalanine or tryptophan. V gene TRBV28 combines with J gene TRBJ1-1, with 8 bases lining up with TRBD1. Per germline, CDR1 MDHEN and CDR2 SYDVKM. V shed 5 bases and J 5 bases; nucleotides not matched to a gene: 4. The CDR3 sequence is 13 residues long. The CDR3 DNA sequence: TGTGCCAGCAGTCCCAGACAGGGGACTGAAGCTTTCTCT. Amino acid sequence: CASSPRQGTEAFS.

This clonotype has ten or more counts. The chain employs TRBV12-3 or TRBV12-4 and TRBJ1-2; D is possibly TRBD1 (5 bases). This CDR3 is built from 13 residues. V lost 1 base and J 5 bases, leaving 8 bases between the germline ends. CDR3 amino acids: CASSLGGWYGYTF. CDR3 nucleotides: TGTGCCAGCAGTTTAGGGGGGTGGTATGGCTACACCTTC.

The chain joins TRBV7-9 to TRBJ1-2, with a weak D call TRBD1 (5 bases). CDR1 and CDR2 from the germline V gene are SEHNR and FQNEAQ (reference sequence). Trimming shortened V by 4 bases and J by 4 bases, and 16 bases separated the two germline ends. The CDR3 is 15 residues long. In DNA form, the CDR3 reads TGTGCCAGCAGCTCATCGGGGGGAGTTGCCTATGGCTACACCTTC. Residues: CASSSSGGVAYGYTF.

This clonotype was seen at least ten times. This chain links TRBV12-3 or TRBV12-4 with TRBJ2-2; 10 bases fit TRBD1. Unmatched junction bases numbered 6, after V lost 6 bases and J lost 5 bases. The CDR3 is 15 residues long. CDR3 bases: TGTGCCAGCAGGTCGCCGGGACAGGGGACCGGGGAGCTGTTTTTT. This codes for CASRSPGQGTGELFF.

This clonotype was observed a few times. The chain joins TRBV7-9 to TRBJ2-2; 11 positions match TRBD2. Trimming took 3 bases from V and 7 from J; bases not matched to a gene: 1. In germline, CDR1 is SEHNR, CDR2 FQNEAQ (reference sequence). The CDR3 is 14 amino acids. CDR3 region: CASSFTSGSGELFF. CDR3 coding DNA: TGTGCCAGCAGCTTCACTAGCGGGAGCGGGGAGCTGTTTTTT.

The V gene is TRBV4-3, the J gene TRBJ2-6; 7 bases line up with TRBD1. Germline V gene lookup returns CDR1 LGHNA and CDR2 YSLEER. The CDR3 is 18 amino acids. V was pared by 4 bases and J by 0 bases, with 9 bases of the junction left unmatched. The CDR3 region has the DNA TGCGCCAGCAGCCCCGAGGGGGCCGACTACTCTGGGGCCAACGTCCTGACTTTC. It translates to CASSPEGADYSGANVLTF.

This clonotype was observed at least ten times. The rearrangement joins TRBV30 to TRBJ1-5, with a tentative D call TRBD1 (5 bases). Trimming left V 5 bases short and J 0 bases short, with 8 bases between. Germline V gives CDR1 GTSNPN, CDR2 SVGIG (reference sequence). The CDR3 totals 13 residues. The CDR3 bases are TGTGCCTGGGGGGGGGATAGCAATCAGCCCCAGCATTTT. As protein: CAWGGDSNQPQHF.

The table lists this clonotype with many counts. This chain uses TRBV28 with TRBJ2-5; perhaps TRBD2 as D (6 bases). Trimming removed 3 bases at V and 2 bases at J, with 13 bases between. The CDR3 length is 15 residues. Looked up from germline, CDR1 is MDHEN and CDR2 is SYDVKM. The chain's CDR3 is CASSLLPGEQETQYF. The CDR3 DNA follows: TGTGCCAGCAGTTTGCTGCCGGGAGAGCAAGAGACCCAGTACTTC.

On this clonotype itself: It may be a read error: a sequence one base away is much more abundant. CDR3 protein: CASSGGQGALLETRYF. The CDR3 nucleotides read TGTGCCAGCAGCGGGGGACAGGGGGCTCTCCTAGAGACCCGGTACTTC. The chain uses TRBV11-2 and TRBJ2-5; 12 nucleotides match TRBD1. The CDR3 contains 16 residues. Germline CDR1 reads SGHAT; CDR2 reads FQNNGV. The whole variable domain, remainder taken from reference TRBV11-2 and TRBJ2-5, is EAGVAQSPRYKIIEKRQSVAFWCNPISGHATLYWYQQILGQGPKLLIQFQNNGVVDDSQLPKDRFSAERLKGVDSTLKIQPAKLEDSAVYLCASSGGQGALLETRYFGPGTRLLVL.

This clonotype was recorded many times. In nucleotides, the CDR3 is TGTGCCAGCAGCTCGGGACTAGCGGAGTGGGAGACCCAGTACTTC. Its translation is CASSSGLAEWETQYF. The J gene is TRBJ2-5, the V gene TRBV11-2; 11 nucleotides align to TRBD2. Germline assignment: CDR1 SGHAT and CDR2 FQNNGV. V trimming: 4 bases; J trimming: 5 bases; junction bases outside the gene matches: 6. CDR3 length: 15 residues.